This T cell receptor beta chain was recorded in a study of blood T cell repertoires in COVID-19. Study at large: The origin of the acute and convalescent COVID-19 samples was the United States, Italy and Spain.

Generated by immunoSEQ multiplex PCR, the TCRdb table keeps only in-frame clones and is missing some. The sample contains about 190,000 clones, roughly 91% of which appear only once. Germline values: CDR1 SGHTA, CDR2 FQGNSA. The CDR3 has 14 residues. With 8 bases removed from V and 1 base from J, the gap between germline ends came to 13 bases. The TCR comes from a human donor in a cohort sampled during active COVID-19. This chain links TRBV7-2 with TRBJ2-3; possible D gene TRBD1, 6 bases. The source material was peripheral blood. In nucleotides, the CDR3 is TGTGCCAGCTCGAGGGCAGGGGGCACAGATACGCAGTATTTT. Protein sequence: CASSRAGGTDTQYF.